A single sample gave rise to the 32 T cell receptor beta chains below, sequenced in a study of blood T cell repertoires in COVID-19. Sequencing used immunoSEQ multiplex PCR; TCRdb keeps in-frame clones, though not all of them. The sample carries 250,000 to 300,000 clones, over 75% recorded once. Specimen: PBMCs or T cells enriched from blood (not recorded which). These receptor sequences come from a woman aged 25 to 39 who had recovered from COVID-19.

This chain connects TRBV6-2 or TRBV6-3 to TRBJ2-2, with 14 bases identical to TRBD2. The V and J ends lost 5 bases and 6 bases, in that order; junction bases with no gene match: 2. The CDR3 contains 15 residues. Germline values: CDR1 MNHEY, CDR2 SVGEGT. The CDR3 loop reads CASSLGLAGAGELFF. The CDR3 DNA follows: TGTGCCAGCAGTCTGGGACTAGCGGGAGCCGGGGAGCTGTTTTTT.

The V and J genes are TRBV6-2 or TRBV6-3 and TRBJ1-5, with D possibly TRBD1 on 6 matching bases. V shed 6 bases and J shed 0 bases, with 18 bases lying between them. The CDR3 length is 17 residues. Germline V CDR1 and CDR2: MNHEY, SVGEGT. CDR3 protein: CASRPTGRGYSNQPQHF. In DNA form, the CDR3 reads TGTGCCAGCAGACCTACAGGGAGGGGGTATAGCAATCAGCCCCAGCATTTT.

The chain joins TRBV7-8 to TRBJ2-5; maybe TRBD1 (5 bases). In germline, CDR1 is SGHVS, CDR2 FQNEAQ. Trimming stripped 9 bases from V and 3 bases from J, with 14 bases between. This CDR3 is 13 amino acids long. CDR3 in amino acids: CASTLTEEETQYF. The CDR3 DNA is TGTGCCAGTACCTTGACAGAAGAAGAGACCCAGTACTTC. The complete variable domain, with remaining parts taken from reference TRBV7-8 and TRBJ2-5, reads GAGVSQSPRYKVAKRGQDVALRCDPISGHVSLFWYQQALGQGPEFLTYFQNEAQLDKSGLPSDRFFAERPEGSVSTLKIQRTQQEDSAVYLCASTLTEEETQYFGPGTRLLVL.

This clone turned up a few times. J is TRBJ1-2 and V is TRBV9; 8 bases match TRBD1. The trim removed 0 bases at V and 4 bases at J, leaving 11 bases unmatched. The CDR3 contains 17 residues. Germline values: CDR1 SGDLS, CDR2 YYNGEE. CDR3 DNA: TGTGCCAGCAGCGTAGGGCCCCAGGGGACAGGTGGCTATGGCTACACCTTC. It codes for CASSVGPQGTGGYGYTF.

This clone was detected once. The J gene is TRBJ2-5, the V gene TRBV27; 7 nucleotides agree with TRBD2. Unmatched junction bases numbered 7, after V lost 7 bases and J lost 5 bases. The CDR3 loop spans 13 amino acids. Germline V gene data show CDR1 as MNHEY and CDR2 as SMNVEV (reference sequence). In DNA form, the CDR3 reads TGTGCCAGCAAGGAGGGAGCGGGGGAGACCCAGTACTTC. Translation gives CASKEGAGETQYF.

The genes are TRBV9 and TRBJ2-1; possible D gene TRBD2, 6 bases. The germline V gene has CDR1 SGDLS and CDR2 YYNGEE. The CDR3 spans 15 residues. V was cut by 2 bases and J by 1 base, with 10 bases left in between. CDR3 sequence (DNA): TGTGCCAGCAGCGTCCTAGCGTTTTCCTACAATGAGCAGTTCTTC. Its protein is CASSVLAFSYNEQFF.

The V call is TRBV5-6, the J call TRBJ1-3; D is unclear. The CDR3 has 14 residues. Trimming removed 0 bases from V and 2 bases from J, with 6 bases in between. Germline CDR1 and CDR2: SGHDT and YYEEEE. The CDR3 DNA reads as TGTGCCAGCAGCTTGGCCGGGGCTGGAAACACCATATATTTT. Translated: CASSLAGAGNTIYF.

V gene TRBV5-1 combines with J gene TRBJ2-7; the match to TRBD2 covers 8 bases. The CDR3 has 15 amino acids. The V gene's germline CDR1 is SGHRS and CDR2 YFSETQ. The ends lost 0 bases at V and 2 bases at J; junction bases unmatched: 4. CDR3 in DNA: TGCGCCAGCAGCTTGGGGGCGGGAGGACCCTACGAGCAGTACTTC. Amino acids: CASSLGAGGPYEQYF.

This sequence joins TRBV28 and TRBJ1-4; 8 nucleotides match TRBD1. The junction had 10 bases not matched to a gene; V was cut back by 5 bases and J by 8 bases. Germline CDR1 is MDHEN and CDR2 is SYDVKM. The CDR3 extends over 15 amino acids. The CDR3 sequence: CASSTPDRGYEKLFF. In nucleotides, the CDR3 is TGTGCCAGCAGTACACCCGACAGGGGTTACGAAAAACTGTTTTTT.

The rearrangement joins TRBV6-4 to TRBJ2-1, with 8 bases lining up with TRBD2. The germline V gene encodes CDR1 MRHNA and CDR2 SNTAGT. Trimming took 5 bases from V and 8 from J; bases not matched to a gene: 11. CDR3 length equals 15 residues. This chain's CDR3 is CASSLDGRAGDEQFF. The CDR3 DNA reads TGTGCCAGCAGTCTTGACGGGAGGGCCGGCGATGAGCAGTTCTTC.

The chain joins TRBV27 to TRBJ2-2, with TRBD1 matching 8 bases. The trim removed 5 bases at V and 2 bases at J, leaving 4 bases unmatched. The CDR3 is 15 residues long. The germline CDR1 and CDR2 sequences are MNHEY and SMNVEV (reference sequence). CDR3 protein: CASSRTGTNTGELFF. In DNA, the CDR3 is TGTGCCAGCAGTCGGACAGGGACCAACACCGGGGAGCTGTTTTTT.

J is TRBJ1-2 and V is TRBV5-1, with a weak D call TRBD1 (6 bases). The CDR3 consists of 13 residues. The germline gives CDR1 SGHRS, CDR2 YFSETQ. V lost 4 bases to trimming and J lost 2 bases, with 9 bases between them. The CDR3 loop reads CASSPGVNYGYTF. Here the CDR3 DNA reads TGCGCCAGCAGCCCAGGGGTGAACTATGGCTACACCTTC. The variable domain in full, with the rest retrieved from reference TRBV5-1 and TRBJ1-2, is KAGVTQTPRYLIKTRGQQVTLSCSPISGHRSVSWYQQTPGQGLQFLFEYFSETQRNKGNFPGRFSGRQFSNSRSEMNVSTLELGDSALYLCASSPGVNYGYTFGSGTRLTVV.

The rearrangement uses TRBV6-6 and TRBJ2-7, with D maybe TRBD1 (6 bases). Trimming left V 6 bases short and J 7 bases short, with 19 bases between. The CDR3 length is 14 residues. The germline V gene has CDR1 MNHNY and CDR2 SVGAGI (reference sequence). The CDR3 DNA is TGTGCCAGCAGAGGGGTAACAGGGTTGGGGGAGCAGTACTTC. Its translation: CASRGVTGLGEQYF.

The V and J genes are TRBV5-5 and TRBJ2-7; D unresolved. The ends were cut back, 3 bases at V and 7 bases at J, with 23 bases in the middle. Germline CDR1 and CDR2: SGHKS and YYEKEE (reference sequence). This CDR3 has 16 amino acids. DNA for the CDR3: TGTGCCAGCAGCTCCCCCCGGGTTGCGGATAGGTCTGAGCAGTACTTC. Protein sequence: CASSSPRVADRSEQYF.

The chain joins TRBV25-1 to TRBJ1-6; D call uncertain. The V end was cut by 4 bases, the J end by 3 bases, with 7 bases between. The V gene's germline CDR1 is MGHDK and CDR2 SYGVNS. CDR3 length equals 14 residues. CDR3 sequence (DNA): TGTGCCAGCAGTGTAGCAGACTATAATTCACCCCTCCACTTT. It encodes CASSVADYNSPLHF.

The chain employs TRBV15 and TRBJ1-3; weak D call: TRBD1 (6 bases). Germline CDR1 LNHNV, CDR2 YYDKDF (reference sequence). The CDR3 has 15 residues. V lost 4 bases to trimming and J lost 2 bases, with 12 bases between them. The CDR3 loop reads CATSNITGTGNTIYF. CDR3 nucleotide sequence: TGTGCCACCAGCAACATTACAGGGACTGGAAACACCATATATTTT.

On this clone itself: One end of the junction does not line up with germline, which may come from a read error. The rearrangement joins TRBV6-1 to TRBJ2-3, with D possibly matching TRBD2 (5 bases). CDR1 and CDR2 (germline): MNHNS, SASEGT. This CDR3 has 15 residues. CDR3 in amino acids: CASSEDYVSTDTQYF. The CDR3 DNA follows: TGTGCCAGCAGCGAAGACTATGTGAGCACAGATACGCAGTATTTT.

V usage is TRBV4-3 and J usage is TRBJ2-3; 7 bases align to TRBD2. There are 15 residues in the CDR3. V gave up 3 bases and J gave up 0 bases; unmatched junction bases: 3. Germline V lookup: CDR1 LGHNA, CDR2 YSLEER. CDR3 nucleotides: TGCGCCAGCAGCCAGTGGGGGGGGAGCACAGATACGCAGTATTTT. Its protein product is CASSQWGGSTDTQYF.

The chain recombines TRBV29-1 with TRBJ1-5; D possibly corresponds to TRBD1 (5 bases). V lost 4 bases, J lost 5 bases, and 12 bases lay in between. CDR1 is SQVTM, CDR2 ANQGSEA, per germline. The CDR3 covers 13 residues. CDR3 sequence (DNA): TGCAGCGTTGGGGGCAGTTTAGATCAGCCCCAGCATTTT. Translating it yields CSVGGSLDQPQHF. Variable domain in full (rest from reference TRBV29-1 and TRBJ1-5): SAVISQKPSRDICQRGTSLTIQCQVDSQVTMMFWYRQQPGQSLTLIATANQGSEATYESGFVIDKFPISRPNLTFSTLTVSNMSPEDSSIYLCSVGGSLDQPQHFGDGTRLSIL.

Here the CDR3 reads CAISALTSGSYEQYF. The CDR3 DNA follows: TGTGCCATCAGTGCTCTGACTAGCGGCTCCTACGAGCAGTACTTC. The V call is TRBV10-3, the J call TRBJ2-7; 9 positions agree with TRBD2. The CDR3 has 15 residues. The V gene's germline CDR1 is ENHRY and CDR2 SYGVKD. V gave up 4 bases and J gave up 0 bases; unmatched junction bases: 4.

V usage is TRBV18 and J usage is TRBJ2-7, with 8 bases aligning to TRBD2. This CDR3 has 14 amino acids. Germline CDR1 and CDR2: KGHSH and LQKENI. J lost 1 base, V lost 5 bases, and 4 bases had no gene match. DNA of the CDR3: TGTGCCAGCTCAGCGGGACTAGGGTCCTACGAGCAGTACTTC. It yields the protein CASSAGLGSYEQYF.

This chain connects TRBV21-1 to TRBJ1-5; the table gives TRBD1 as D, unverified against the DNA. TRBV21-1 is assigned pseudogene status. The CDR3 is 12 amino acids. The DNA for the CDR3 is TGTGCCAGCAGCAATCAGTTACAGCCCCAGCATTTT. Amino acids: CASSNQLQPQHF.

The V gene is TRBV13, the J gene TRBJ2-2, with 10 bases matching TRBD2. The CDR3 has 17 amino acids. Germline CDR1 and CDR2: PRHDT and FYEKMQ (reference sequence). Trimming at V came to 0 bases and at J to 7 bases, leaving 8 bases not matched to a gene. The CDR3 DNA sequence: TGTGCCAGCAGCTTAGGCCTAGCGGGAGATCACATCGGGGAGCTGTTTTTT. Protein product: CASSLGLAGDHIGELFF.

This chain links TRBV7-8 with TRBJ1-2, with D possibly matching TRBD1 (5 bases). Germline CDR1 SGHVS, CDR2 FQNEAQ. Trimming stripped 0 bases from V and 7 bases from J, with 15 bases between. The CDR3 has 15 residues. In nucleotides, the CDR3 is TGTGCCAGCAGCTTAGCACAGTGGACACGAACTGGCTACACCTTC. Protein sequence: CASSLAQWTRTGYTF.

The rearrangement joins TRBV28 to TRBJ1-4; tentatively, D is TRBD1 (5 bases). Trimming stripped 5 bases from V and 1 base from J, with 23 bases between. Germline-derived CDR1 and CDR2 are MDHEN and SYDVKM. The CDR3 contains 19 residues. The CDR3 coding sequence is TGTGCCAGCAGTCCACAGGACGGTCTTCAATATAAAACTAATGAAAAACTGTTTTTT. Translated, it gives CASSPQDGLQYKTNEKLFF. Variable domain in full (rest from reference TRBV28 and TRBJ1-4): DVKVTQSSRYLVKRTGEKVFLECVQDMDHENMFWYRQDPGLGLRLIYFSYDVKMKEKGDIPEGYSVSREKKERFSLILESASTNQTSMYLCASSPQDGLQYKTNEKLFFGSGTQLSVL.

V gene TRBV6-2 or TRBV6-3 combines with J gene TRBJ2-5; the match to TRBD2 covers 11 bases. Germline loops: CDR1 MNHEY, CDR2 SVGEGT. The V gene end was trimmed by 5 bases and the J gene end by 4 bases; junction bases not matched to a gene: 15. The CDR3 length is 18 residues. The CDR3 bases are TGTGCCAGCAGTCCGAGGATAGCGGGAGGGCCCTCGCGAGAGACCCAGTACTTC. It translates to CASSPRIAGGPSRETQYF.

V is TRBV28 and J is TRBJ1-5; D not resolved. The germline V and J ends were trimmed by 10 bases and 2 bases, with 12 bases remaining between them. The germline V gene encodes CDR1 MDHEN and CDR2 SYDVKM. The CDR3 has 13 amino acids. DNA of the CDR3: TGTGCCACCATACAGAATCGCAATCAGCCCCAGCATTTT. Amino acids: CATIQNRNQPQHF. Based on the CDR3 plus reference TRBV28 and TRBJ1-5, the full variable domain is DVKVTQSSRYLVKRTGEKVFLECVQDMDHENMFWYRQDPGLGLRLIYFSYDVKMKEKGDIPEGYSVSREKKERFSLILESASTNQTSMYLCATIQNRNQPQHFGDGTRLSIL.

Regarding this clone: The sample has other DNA sequences that encode this CDR3 too. The chain is built from TRBV5-1 and TRBJ2-2; no definite D call. The CDR3 runs to 14 residues. Trimming pared 0 bases from V and 2 bases from J, leaving 5 bases between. Per the germline V gene, CDR1 is SGHRS and CDR2 is YFSETQ. The CDR3 nucleotides read TGCGCCAGCAGCTTGGGAAGCAACACCGGGGAGCTGTTTTTT. This sequence encodes CASSLGSNTGELFF.

The genes are TRBV11-3 and TRBJ2-3; D perhaps matches TRBD1 (6 bases). The germline CDR1 and CDR2 sequences are SGHNT and YENEEA. Between the trimmed V and J ends, which lost 4 bases and 7 bases, there was a span of 12 bases. CDR3 length: 13 amino acids. The CDR3 bases are TGTGCCAGCAGCTCCTACGGACAGAATACGCAGTATTTT. It specifies CASSSYGQNTQYF.

The V gene is TRBV2, the J gene TRBJ1-1; D possibly corresponds to TRBD1 (5 bases). Trimming removed 2 bases from V and 4 bases from J, with 8 bases in between. The CDR3 is made up of 13 amino acids. Germline V lookup: CDR1 SNHLY, CDR2 FYNNEI. The CDR3 protein is CASSERGITEAFF. The CDR3 DNA follows: TGTGCCAGCAGTGAACGGGGGATCACTGAAGCTTTCTTT.

The chain combines TRBV19 with TRBJ2-7; 7 bases agree with TRBD2. CDR1 and CDR2 from the germline V gene are LNHDA and SQIVND (reference sequence). The CDR3 length is 14 residues. The V and J ends lost 3 bases and 4 bases, in that order; junction bases with no gene match: 6. The CDR3 region is CASSITGGRYEQYF. CDR3 sequence (DNA): TGTGCCAGTAGTATTACGGGAGGACGGTACGAGCAGTACTTC.

The CDR3 loop reads CASSQTGIGGYTF. CDR3 sequence (DNA): TGTGCCAGCAGTCAGACAGGGATCGGTGGCTACACCTTC. The chain combines TRBV7-3 with TRBJ1-2; 7 bases map to TRBD1. V lost 6 bases to trimming and J lost 7 bases; unmatched junction nucleotides: 8. The CDR3 extends over 13 amino acids. Per germline, CDR1 SGHTA and CDR2 FQGTGA.